The clone carrying this T cell receptor (beta chain) came up many times. Constant-region reverse primers amplified full-length variable regions, followed by semi-nested Nested Universal Primer A PCR. TCRdb processed the 5' RACE reads anew with MiXCR; each CDR3 protein has one entry. The sample carries 20,000 to 25,000 distinct CDR3 sequences, under 40% recorded once. Trimming removed 5 bases at V and 1 base at J, with 11 bases between. Germline CDR1 SGHVS, CDR2 FQNEAQ. The CDR3 loop spans 14 amino acids. Sequenced material: tumor-infiltrating naive CD4+ T cells sorted from the breast tumor. Subset noted: naive CD4+ T cells, CD4+CD45RA+CD25-. The receptor was isolated from a female donor with breast cancer. The rearrangement joins TRBV7-8 to TRBJ1-1; no firm D call. Here the CDR3 reads CASSPRVGNTEAFF. Here the CDR3 DNA reads TGTGCCAGCAGCCCACGAGTGGGGAACACTGAAGCTTTCTTT.